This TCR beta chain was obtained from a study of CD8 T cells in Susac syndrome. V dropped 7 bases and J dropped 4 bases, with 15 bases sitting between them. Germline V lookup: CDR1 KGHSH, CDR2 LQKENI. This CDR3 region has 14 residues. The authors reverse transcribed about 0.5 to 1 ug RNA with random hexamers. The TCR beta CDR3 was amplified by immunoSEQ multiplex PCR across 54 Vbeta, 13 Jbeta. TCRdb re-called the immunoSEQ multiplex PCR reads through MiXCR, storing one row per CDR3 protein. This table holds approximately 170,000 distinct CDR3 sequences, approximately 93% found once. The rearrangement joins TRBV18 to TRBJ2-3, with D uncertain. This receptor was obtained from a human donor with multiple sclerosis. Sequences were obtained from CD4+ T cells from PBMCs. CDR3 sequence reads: CASFDPTRADTQYF. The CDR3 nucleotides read TGTGCCAGCTTCGACCCTACTCGGGCAGATACGCAGTATTTT.